Presented here are 4 T cell receptor beta chains from one specimen sequenced in a study of T cell responses to AZD1222 COVID-19 vaccine. The table came from immunoSEQ multiplex PCR; TCRdb's copy has only in-frame clones and leaves some out. The sample consists of 95,000 to 150,000 clones, approximately 90% of them appearing once. The source was peripheral blood, collected on day 0 of AZD1222 vaccination. These receptors were taken from an adult in good health.

This clone has only a few counts. This chain uses TRBV7-2 with TRBJ1-2; TRBD1 might be the D (6 bases). This CDR3 has 16 amino acids. Germline CDR1 SGHTA, CDR2 FQGNSA. The ends were cut back, 2 bases at V and 4 bases at J, with 17 bases in the middle. CDR3 DNA sequence: TGTGCCAGCAGCTTAAGGCCCGGGGGGCTCGCCTATGGCTACACCTTC. This gives the protein CASSLRPGGLAYGYTF.

The CDR3 loop reads CASSVVWAGSTDTQYF. The CDR3 DNA reads TGTGCCAGCAGCGTAGTCTGGGCAGGGAGCACAGATACGCAGTATTTT. The V call is TRBV9, the J call TRBJ2-3; possible D gene TRBD1, 5 bases. CDR1 SGDLS and CDR2 YYNGEE come from the germline V gene. The CDR3 is made up of 16 amino acids. Trimming took 0 bases from V and 0 from J, leaving 11 bases between them.

The chain couples TRBV6-1 to TRBJ2-1, with unresolved D. This CDR3 is 13 amino acids long. The ends were cut back, 1 base at V and 10 bases at J, with 11 bases in the middle. Germline V lookup: CDR1 MNHNS, CDR2 SASEGT. DNA for the CDR3: TGTGCCAGCAGTGAAGTCGAAACCTCGGAGCAGTTCTTC. It encodes CASSEVETSEQFF.

Within the sample, this clone is hyperexpanded (1% or more). This chain links TRBV27 with TRBJ1-6, with D maybe TRBD1 (6 bases). CDR1 is MNHEY, CDR2 SMNVEV, per germline (reference sequence). The V gene lost 6 bases and the J gene lost 7 bases, with 16 bases spanning the gap. CDR3 length: 15 residues. The CDR3 sequence: CASSPPRTVNSPLHF. DNA of the CDR3: TGTGCCAGCAGCCCCCCACGGACAGTAAATTCACCCCTCCACTTT.